This TCR beta chain was sequenced during a study of CD8+ T cells in alopecia areata. General study results and limits: Scalp and blood retained many expanded lesional clones during tofacitinib. Shared TCR sequences were less clear between patients than in mice, possibly partly from HLA diversity.

As for treatment: oral pan-JAK inhibitor, 5-10 mg twice daily. RNA extraction was followed by reverse transcription into cDNA, which acted as the sequencing template. Clones were sequenced by immunoSEQ multiplex PCR, and TCRdb holds only the in-frame ones, with some missing. The sample lists about 190,000 clones; less than 65% were seen once. This clone showed up just once. What it binds is not known. The sample in question was CD4+ T cells sorted from blood, obtained at week 24, from a patient treated with tofacitinib. The source is a human donor with alopecia areata.

The CDR3 sequence: CASSPDLGPVGQPQHF. The CDR3 coding sequence is TGTGCCAGCAGCCCGGATCTTGGACCGGTTGGTCAGCCCCAGCATTTT. This rearrangement joins TRBV2 to TRBJ1-5; D is ambiguous. The CDR3 extends over 16 amino acids. The V and J ends lost 6 bases and 6 bases respectively, with 21 bases between them. Germline CDR1 SNHLY, CDR2 FYNNEI.